A selection of T cell receptor beta chains follows, all from one sample in a study of blood T cell repertoires in COVID-19. TCRdb keeps only in-frame clones here, not all; method: immunoSEQ multiplex PCR. The sample holds thousands of clones, 65% to 90% seen once. The specimen sequenced was peripheral blood. These receptors were obtained from a human donor with active COVID-19. The donor label of this sample is uncertain. CDR3s include the opening cysteine and the closing phenylalanine or tryptophan. A D gene is named only where the DNA matches it firmly. The size field is filled for only some rows; it gives once, few, many or a size class.

TRBV18	TRBJ2-3	NA	NA	TGTGCCAGCTCACCACACCCAGGGGATACGCAGTATTTT	CASSPHPGDTQYF
TRBV10-3	TRBJ1-2	NA	NA	TGTGCCATCTCCCCGGGGGGCTATGGCTACACCTTC	CAISPGGYGYTF
TRBV30	TRBJ2-5	NA	NA	TGTGCCTGGAGTGAGGCGGGGCGACCGCGGACCCAGTACTTC	CAWSEAGRPRTQYF
TRBV5-5	TRBJ1-1	NA	TRBD1	TGTGCCAGCAGCTTGGAGGACAGGGCCGGCACTGAAGCTTTCTTT	CASSLEDRAGTEAFF
TRBV19	TRBJ2-3	NA	NA	TGTGCCAGTAGTATCGGAGGTCGCACAGATACGCAGTATTTT	CASSIGGRTDTQYF
TRBV5-6	TRBJ1-4	NA	NA	TGTGCCAGCAGCGGAGACGGGCTCGGGAGAACTAATGAAAAACTGTTTTTT	CASSGDGLGRTNEKLFF
TRBV6-4	TRBJ2-2	NA	NA	TGTGCCAGCAGTGGACAGGACACCGGGGAGCTGTTTTTT	CASSGQDTGELFF
TRBV11-2	TRBJ2-2	NA	NA	TGTGCCAGCAGCTTTTTACAGGGACGGGGCGGGGAGCTGTTTTTT	CASSFLQGRGGELFF
TRBV28	TRBJ2-3	NA	NA	TGTGCCAGCAGTCCGGTAACCCGCACAGATACGCAGTATTTT	CASSPVTRTDTQYF
TRBV7-2	TRBJ1-5	NA	NA	TGTGCCAGCAGCCAGGGACACCTTAATCAGCCCCAGCATTTT	CASSQGHLNQPQHF
TRBV16	TRBJ1-5	NA	NA	TGTGCCAGCAGCCAGGGGGCCTGGGATCAGCCCCAGCATTTT	CASSQGAWDQPQHF
TRBV5-6	TRBJ2-5	NA	TRBD1	TGTGCCAGCACTTTGACAGGGCTACAAGAGACCCAGTACTTC	CASTLTGLQETQYF
TRBV7-9	TRBJ2-6	few	NA	TGTGCCTCATCATCTGGGGCCAACGTCCTGACTTTC	CASSSGANVLTF
TRBV19	TRBJ2-1	NA	NA	TGTGCCAGTAGCTCCTATGGAGGGAATGAGCAGTTCTTC	CASSSYGGNEQFF
TRBV20-1	TRBJ2-5	NA	NA	TGCAGTGCTCGGGGTCGGGAGACCCAGTACTTC	CSARGRETQYF
TRBV27	TRBJ1-2	NA	NA	TGTGCCAGCAGCCTAGGGGTAGACTATGGCTACACCTTC	CASSLGVDYGYTF
TRBV4-1	TRBJ2-7	NA	TRBD1	TGCGCCAGCAGCCAAGAGACAGGGGAGGCGCGCGAGCAGTACTTC	CASSQETGEAREQYF
TRBV29-1	TRBJ2-4	NA	NA	TGCAGCGTTTCGGACAGTGGGAACAAAAACATTCAGTACTTC	CSVSDSGNKNIQYF
TRBV19	TRBJ2-5	NA	NA	TGTGCCAGTAGTGCCCGCGGAGGGGAGGTGGGCCAAGAGACCCAGTACTTC	CASSARGGEVGQETQYF
TRBV5-1	TRBJ2-3	NA	TRBD2	TGCGCCAGCAGCTTGGAGGGGACTAGCGGCGCCGCGCAGTATTTT	CASSLEGTSGAAQYF
TRBV18	TRBJ2-1	NA	TRBD2	TGTGCCAGCTCAAGTACTAGCGAGAGCTCCTACAATGAGCAGTTCTTC	CASSSTSESSYNEQFF
TRBV4-2	TRBJ1-2	NA	NA	TGTGCCAGCAGCCAAGATGGAGATTCCTATGGCTACACCTTC	CASSQDGDSYGYTF
TRBV7-3	TRBJ2-3	NA	TRBD2	TGTGCCAGCAGCTTAGCGGGGGGGAGCACAGATACGCAGTATTTT	CASSLAGGSTDTQYF
TRBV12-3/TRBV12-4	TRBJ1-4	once	NA	TGTGCCAGCAGTTTGTACCCCGAACGGCTGTTTTTT	CASSLYPERLFF
TRBV28	TRBJ1-6	NA	TRBD1	TGTGCCAGCAGAACTAAATTTGGGACAGCAAATTCACCCCTCCACTTT	CASRTKFGTANSPLHF
TRBV6-5	TRBJ2-1	NA	TRBD2	TGTGCCAGCACTCCTGAGGCGGGGGGCTTCAATGAGCAGTTCTTC	CASTPEAGGFNEQFF
TRBV4-3	TRBJ2-3	few	TRBD2	TGCGCCAGCAGCCAAGATCGACTAGCGGGGTCTAGCACAGATACGCAGTATTTT	CASSQDRLAGSSTDTQYF
TRBV7-8	TRBJ2-3	NA	TRBD2	TGTGCCAGCAGCTTAGGTCTCTTAGCGGGAGTCTCAGATACGCAGTATTTT	CASSLGLLAGVSDTQYF
TRBV12-5	TRBJ2-5	NA	TRBD1	TGTGCTGTGCGGACAGGTGGAGAGACCCAGTACTTC	CAVRTGGETQYF
TRBV14	TRBJ2-5	NA	NA	TGTGCCAGCAGCCTTTTTACAGGACTACAAGAGACCCAGTACTTC	CASSLFTGLQETQYF
TRBV4-1	TRBJ1-5	NA	NA	TGCGCCAGCAGCCAAGAGCCCAGGCGCAAGGAGCCCCAGCATTTT	CASSQEPRRKEPQHF
TRBV21-1	TRBJ1-6	NA	NA	TGTGCCAGCAGCAACCCTCGCAGGGATAATTCACCCCTCCACTTT	CASSNPRRDNSPLHF
TRBV27	TRBJ1-4	NA	NA	TGTGCCAGCAGTTTGTCTCGGGTGGAAAAACTGTTTTTT	CASSLSRVEKLFF
TRBV27	TRBJ2-1	NA	TRBD2	TGTGCCAGCAGTTTGACCCGGGCCAGCGGGAAGGGTTCCTACAATGAGCAGTTCTTC	CASSLTRASGKGSYNEQFF
TRBV28	TRBJ2-6	NA	TRBD2	TGTGCCAGCAGCAAAATGAGTGGGGGGGCTGGGGCCAACGTCCTGACTTTC	CASSKMSGGAGANVLTF
TRBV6-8	TRBJ1-2	once	TRBD1	TGTGCCAGGGACCCCAACAGGGGCTTTAACTATGGCTACACCTTC	CARDPNRGFNYGYTF
TRBV5-1	TRBJ2-3	NA	TRBD2	TGCGCCAGCAGTCGGGGGGCTAGCGGGACAGATACGCAGTATTTT	CASSRGASGTDTQYF
TRBV19	TRBJ2-1	NA	TRBD2	TGTGCCAGTAGTCCCCTAGCGGGAGTTAACAATGAGCAGTTCTTC	CASSPLAGVNNEQFF
TRBV7-9	TRBJ1-2	NA	NA	TGTGCCAGCAGCTTAGTGCCCGGGAGTCCTAACTATGGCTACACCTTC	CASSLVPGSPNYGYTF
TRBV29-1	TRBJ1-3	NA	TRBD1	TGCAGCGTCCAACCCACAGGGGGCTCTGGAAACACCATATATTTT	CSVQPTGGSGNTIYF
TRBV4-1	TRBJ2-2	few	TRBD1	TGCGCCAGCAGCTCGACAGGGGGAGAGAACACCGGGGAGCTGTTTTTT	CASSSTGGENTGELFF
TRBV5-6	TRBJ1-6	NA	NA	TGTGCCAGCAGCTTGGGGAGTATCGATAATTCACCCCTCCACTTT	CASSLGSIDNSPLHF
TRBV4-1	TRBJ1-1	once	NA	TGCGCCAGCAGCCCCGGGGACGCAGGGGATCACACTGAAGCTTTCTTT	CASSPGDAGDHTEAFF
TRBV5-1	TRBJ1-2	once	NA	TGCGCCAGCAGCCGCGACGGACAGAACTATGGCTACACCTTC	CASSRDGQNYGYTF
TRBV6-2/TRBV6-3	TRBJ2-6	NA	NA	TGTGCCAGCAGTTACTCAGAGGGTTCTGGGGCCAACGTCCTGACTTTC	CASSYSEGSGANVLTF
TRBV4-2	TRBJ2-3	once	NA	TGTGCCAGCAGCCGAGAGCGACAGGGCACAGATACGCAGTATTTT	CASSRERQGTDTQYF
TRBV28	TRBJ1-5	NA	TRBD1	TGTGCCAGCAGCTTTCGACAGGGCAAAATAGGGCAGCCCCAGCATTTT	CASSFRQGKIGQPQHF
TRBV29-1	TRBJ2-1	once	TRBD2	TGCAGCGTTGAAAACCCTAGCGGGGTAGTCAATGAGCAGTTCTTC	CSVENPSGVVNEQFF
TRBV5-1	TRBJ1-5	NA	NA	TGCGCCAGCAGTCTGGGCGGGATTGATCAGCCCCAGCATTTT	CASSLGGIDQPQHF
TRBV6-2/TRBV6-3	TRBJ2-5	NA	NA	TGTGCCAGCAGTAGACAGGACCCACAAGAGACCCAGTACTTC	CASSRQDPQETQYF
TRBV15	TRBJ2-3	few	NA	TGTGCCACCAGCAGAGATCAGGATACGCAGTATTTT	CATSRDQDTQYF